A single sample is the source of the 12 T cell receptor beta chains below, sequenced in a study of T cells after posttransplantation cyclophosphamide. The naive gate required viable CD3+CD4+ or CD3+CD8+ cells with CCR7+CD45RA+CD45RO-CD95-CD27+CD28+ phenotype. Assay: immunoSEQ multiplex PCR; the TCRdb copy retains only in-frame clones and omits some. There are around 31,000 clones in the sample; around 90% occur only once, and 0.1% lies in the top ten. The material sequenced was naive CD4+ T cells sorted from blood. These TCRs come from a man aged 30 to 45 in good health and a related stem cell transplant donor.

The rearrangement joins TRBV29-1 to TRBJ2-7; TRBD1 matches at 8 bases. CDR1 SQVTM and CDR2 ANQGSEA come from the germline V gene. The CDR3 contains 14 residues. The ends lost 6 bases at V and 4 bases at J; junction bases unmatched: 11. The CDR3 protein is CSVPGQANSYEQYF. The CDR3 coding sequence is TGCAGCGTGCCGGGACAGGCTAATTCTTACGAGCAGTACTTC.

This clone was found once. CDR3 region: CASSYSSRAGGYTF. The CDR3 coding sequence is TGTGCCAGCAGTTACTCGAGCAGGGCTGGAGGCTACACCTTC. This chain uses TRBV6-6 with TRBJ1-2; TRBD1 might be the D (5 bases). Germline CDR1 is MNHNY and CDR2 is SVGAGI (reference sequence). CDR3 length: 14 residues. V was pared by 0 bases and J by 8 bases, with 13 bases between.

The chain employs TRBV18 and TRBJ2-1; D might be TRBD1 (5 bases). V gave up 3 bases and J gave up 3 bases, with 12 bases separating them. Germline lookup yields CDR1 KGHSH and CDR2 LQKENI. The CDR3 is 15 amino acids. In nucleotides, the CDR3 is TGTGCCAGCTCACCTCGACTGACAGACTACAATGAGCAGTTCTTC. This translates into CASSPRLTDYNEQFF. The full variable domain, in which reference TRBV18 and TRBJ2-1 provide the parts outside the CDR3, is NAGVMQNPRHLVRRRGQEARLRCSPMKGHSHVYWYRQLPEEGLKFMVYLQKENIIDESGMPKERFSAEFPKEGPSILRIQQVVRGDSAAYFCASSPRLTDYNEQFFGPGTRLTVL.

CDR3 residues: CASSLRRQGVRTGNTIYF. CDR3 nucleotide sequence: TGTGCCAGCAGCCTACGGAGACAGGGCGTTAGGACTGGAAACACCATATATTTT. This chain joins TRBV7-9 and TRBJ1-3, with 7 bases that match TRBD1. The V segment lost 5 bases and the J segment 2 bases; nucleotides outside the gene matches: 15. The CDR3 sequence is 18 residues long. Germline V lookup: CDR1 SEHNR, CDR2 FQNEAQ (reference sequence).

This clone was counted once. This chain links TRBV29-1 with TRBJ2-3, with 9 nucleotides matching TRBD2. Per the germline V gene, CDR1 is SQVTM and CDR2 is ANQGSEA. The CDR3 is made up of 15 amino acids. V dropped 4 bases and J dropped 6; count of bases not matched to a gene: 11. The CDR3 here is CSVGSGGSAGDTQYF. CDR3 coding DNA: TGCAGCGTTGGGAGCGGGGGGTCGGCAGGGGATACGCAGTATTTT.

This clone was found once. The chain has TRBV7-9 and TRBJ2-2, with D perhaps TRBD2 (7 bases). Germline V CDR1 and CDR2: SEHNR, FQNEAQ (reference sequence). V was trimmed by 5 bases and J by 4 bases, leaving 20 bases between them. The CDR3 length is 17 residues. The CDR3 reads CASSPDGGGMVTGELFF. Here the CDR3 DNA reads TGTGCCAGCAGCCCAGATGGGGGGGGCATGGTCACCGGGGAGCTGTTTTTT.

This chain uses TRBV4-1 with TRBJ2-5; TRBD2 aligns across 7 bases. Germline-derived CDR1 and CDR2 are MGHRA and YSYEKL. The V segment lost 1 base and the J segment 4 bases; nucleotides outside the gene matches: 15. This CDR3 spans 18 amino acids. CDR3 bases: TGCGCCAGCAGCCAAGCCCCCGCACCAGGCAGCGGGATAGAGACCCAGTACTTC. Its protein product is CASSQAPAPGSGIETQYF.

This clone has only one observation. The CDR3 bases are TGTGCCAGCAGTGAGAGGCTAGCGGGGGGTAGGGAAGAGACCCAGTACTTC. This sequence encodes CASSERLAGGREETQYF. The chain couples TRBV6-1 to TRBJ2-5, with TRBD2 identical over 11 bases. V lost 3 bases to trimming and J lost 3 bases; unmatched junction nucleotides: 9. Per the germline V gene, CDR1 is MNHNS and CDR2 is SASEGT. This CDR3 has 17 amino acids.

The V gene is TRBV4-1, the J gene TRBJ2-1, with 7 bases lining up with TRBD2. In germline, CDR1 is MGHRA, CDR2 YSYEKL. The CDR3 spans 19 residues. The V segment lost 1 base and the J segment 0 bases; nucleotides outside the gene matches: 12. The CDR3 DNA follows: TGCGCCAGCAGCCAAGGGGGCCGGGGGGTCCTGAGCTCCTACAATGAGCAGTTCTTC. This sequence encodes CASSQGGRGVLSSYNEQFF.

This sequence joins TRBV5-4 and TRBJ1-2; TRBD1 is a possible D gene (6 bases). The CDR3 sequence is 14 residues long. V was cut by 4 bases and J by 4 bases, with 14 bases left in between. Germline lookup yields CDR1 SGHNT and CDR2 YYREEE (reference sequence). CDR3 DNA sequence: TGTGCCAGCAGCGCGTCCGGGACAACCTATGGCTACACCTTC. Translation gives CASSASGTTYGYTF.

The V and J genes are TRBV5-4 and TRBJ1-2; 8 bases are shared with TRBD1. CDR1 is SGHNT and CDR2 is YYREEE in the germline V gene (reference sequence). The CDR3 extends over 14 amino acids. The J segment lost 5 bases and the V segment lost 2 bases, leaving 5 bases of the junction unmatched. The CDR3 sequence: CASSLGQGMYGYTF. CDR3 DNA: TGTGCCAGCAGCTTAGGACAGGGAATGTATGGCTACACCTTC.

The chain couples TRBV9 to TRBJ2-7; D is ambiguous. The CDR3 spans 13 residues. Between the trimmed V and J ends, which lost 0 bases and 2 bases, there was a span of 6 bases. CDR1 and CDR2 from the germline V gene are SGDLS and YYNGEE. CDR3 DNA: TGTGCCAGCAGCGTAGCTAGGACCTACGAGCAGTACTTC. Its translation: CASSVARTYEQYF.